A single sample gave rise to the 17 T cell receptor beta chains below, sequenced in a study of post-analysis software for immune sequencing data (dated by TCRdb to the mid-2010s). Broad study findings and their caveats: Roughly 5 TRBV segments, including TRBV5-6, TRBV5-1 and TRBV20-1, were significantly more frequent in patients than controls.

These TCRs' antigens remain unknown. The library relied on PCR. The listed sequencing device is Illumina HiSeq 2500. Unique molecular identifiers were incorporated into TCR beta cDNA libraries to reduce PCR and sequencing biases. Using fastp at Q25 and MiXCR, TCRdb reprocessed the public reads and kept productive beta chains. CDR3 protein duplicates are merged, each entry listing the most common genes and DNA. Here the sample has a few hundred thousand distinct CDR3 sequences; 30% to 45% occur a single time. The ten top clones hold under 5% of the sample. The specimen sequenced was blood. These receptors originate from a girl aged 10 to 17 with multiple sclerosis.

As for this clonotype: This may be a read error: a much more frequent sequence differs by one nucleotide. The chain combines TRBV7-9 with TRBJ2-7; 11 positions agree with TRBD2. Germline V lookup: CDR1 SEHNR, CDR2 FQNEAQ (reference sequence). J was trimmed by 7 bases and V by 5 bases; bases with no gene match: 10. The CDR3 has 15 residues. Written as DNA, the CDR3 is TGTGCCAGCAGCATCGGGACTAGCGGAGACAATGAGCAGTACTTC. It codes for CASSIGTSGDNEQYF.

This chain connects TRBV4-2 to TRBJ1-5; D is ambiguous. CDR1 is LGHNA and CDR2 is YNFKEQ in the germline V gene. The germline V and J ends were trimmed by 0 bases and 5 bases, with 14 bases remaining between them. CDR3 size: 16 residues. The CDR3 nucleotides are TGTGCCAGCAGCCAAGAAGGAGGGAGGAGTCATCAGCCCCAGCATTTT. Translation: CASSQEGGRSHQPQHF.

This clonotype has at least ten counts. The rearrangement joins TRBV7-9 to TRBJ2-1, with 8 bases aligning to TRBD2. Trimming took 5 bases from V and 1 from J; bases not matched to a gene: 13. Germline assignment: CDR1 SEHNR and CDR2 FQNEAQ (reference sequence). This CDR3 is built from 18 residues. The CDR3: CASSASRRAGVSYNEQFF. The DNA for the CDR3 is TGTGCCAGCAGCGCCTCCCGCAGAGCGGGAGTTTCCTACAATGAGCAGTTCTTC.

For this clonotype: This may come from a read error, since a much larger clone is one base off. The chain couples TRBV20-1 to TRBJ2-1; 7 nucleotides align to TRBD2. The CDR3 runs 14 residues. CDR1 DFQATT and CDR2 SNEGSKA come from the germline V gene (reference sequence). The CDR3 loop is CSARRPNGLDEQVF. CDR3 DNA: TGCAGTGCTCGACGACCCAACGGACTAGATGAGCAGGTCTTC.

This clonotype appeared a few times. This clone may be a read error of a much larger clone one base away. V gene TRBV6-6 combines with J gene TRBJ2-5; 7 bases are a match to TRBD2. The CDR3 runs 16 residues. Germline V CDR1 and CDR2: MNHNY, SVGAGI (reference sequence). Trimming took 2 bases from V and 3 from J; bases not matched to a gene: 9. DNA of the CDR3: TGTGCCAGCAGTTACGGACGAAGCGGGATTAAAGAGACCCAGTACTTC. Translated, it gives CASSYGRSGIKETQYF.

The rearrangement joins TRBV9 to TRBJ1-3; 10 bases are shared with TRBD1. This CDR3 is built from 20 residues. Unmatched junction bases numbered 12, after V lost 0 bases and J lost 0 bases. Germline loops: CDR1 SGDLS, CDR2 YYNGEE. CDR3 sequence: CASSVALGQGILNSGNTIYF. In nucleotides, the CDR3 is TGTGCCAGCAGCGTAGCTTTGGGACAGGGGATCCTCAACTCTGGAAACACCATATATTTT.

The sample holds many counts of this clonotype. V gene TRBV7-2 combines with J gene TRBJ2-3; D might be TRBD2 (5 bases). Per germline, CDR1 SGHTA and CDR2 FQGNSA. Trimming took off 5 bases at V and 4 bases at J, with 16 bases between the two ends. The CDR3 is 15 amino acids. The DNA for the CDR3 is TGTGCCAGCAGCCAAGACGGACTTGATGCAGATACGCAGTATTTT. Protein sequence: CASSQDGLDADTQYF.

V gene TRBV29-1 combines with J gene TRBJ2-4; TRBD1 aligns across 10 bases. The DNA matches TRBJ2-7 better at its end, which makes the J call doubtful. This CDR3 comprises 14 residues. Germline V gene sequence: CDR1 SQVTM, CDR2 ANQGSEA. The chain's CDR3 is CSVEYRDRGYEQYF. In DNA, the CDR3 is TGCAGCGTAGAATACCGGGACAGGGGATACGAGCAGTACTTC.

The table lists this clonotype with many counts. This chain joins TRBV24-1 and TRBJ1-2; no definite D call. The CDR3 is 15 amino acids. V lost 3 bases and J 3 bases, leaving 13 bases between the germline ends. Germline-derived CDR1 and CDR2 are KGHDR and SFDVKD. The CDR3 sequence is CATSDPRAGDYGYTF. CDR3 sequence (DNA): TGTGCCACCAGTGATCCCCGGGCCGGGGACTATGGCTACACCTTC.

This clonotype was observed a few times. The chain employs TRBV24-1 and TRBJ1-2; TRBD1 aligns across 7 bases. Germline V gives CDR1 KGHDR, CDR2 SFDVKD. The CDR3 runs to 14 residues. Trimming took 3 bases from V and 4 from J; bases not matched to a gene: 4. The CDR3 bases are TGTGCCACCAGTGATCCCGACAGGGTCTATGGCTACACCTTC. The encoded protein is CATSDPDRVYGYTF.

With respect to this clonotype: A much larger clone is a single base away; this may be a read error. This chain joins TRBV11-2 and TRBJ2-1; no definite D call. The CDR3 totals 11 residues. In germline, CDR1 is SGHAT, CDR2 FQNNGV. CDR3 nucleotides: TGTGTCAGCAGCCCAAGGGATCAGCCGTTCTTC. Translated: CVSSPRDQPFF.

The V gene is TRBV14, the J gene TRBJ2-1; D not certain. Trimming removed 0 bases from V and 4 bases from J, with 4 bases in between. The CDR3 spans 13 residues. CDR1 is SGHDN, CDR2 FVKESK, per germline. This CDR3 is CASSQEAYNEQFF. Written as DNA, the CDR3 is TGTGCCAGCAGCCAAGAGGCTTACAATGAGCAGTTCTTC.

This clonotype was seen repeatedly, ten times or more. J is TRBJ2-1 and V is TRBV28, with D perhaps matching TRBD1 (6 bases). V was clipped by 2 bases and J by 7 bases, with 12 bases between them. The CDR3 has 14 amino acids. Germline lookup yields CDR1 MDHEN and CDR2 SYDVKM. DNA for the CDR3: TGTGCCAGCAGTTTAACAGGGCTGGGGAATGAGCAGTTCTTC. It is translated as CASSLTGLGNEQFF. Full variable domain (rest looked up from reference TRBV28 and TRBJ2-1): DVKVTQSSRYLVKRTGEKVFLECVQDMDHENMFWYRQDPGLGLRLIYFSYDVKMKEKGDIPEGYSVSREKKERFSLILESASTNQTSMYLCASSLTGLGNEQFFGPGTRLTVL.

This clonotype was recorded at least ten times. The CDR3 loop reads CAGRQAGANNEQFF. As DNA, the CDR3 is TGTGCCGGGAGGCAAGCGGGGGCCAACAATGAGCAGTTCTTC. The gene calls are TRBV11-2 and TRBJ2-1, with TRBD2 matching over 8 bases. Germline V gene sequence: CDR1 SGHAT, CDR2 FQNNGV. V was pared by 11 bases and J by 5 bases, with 11 bases of the junction left unmatched. The length of the CDR3 is 14 residues.

On this clonotype: Possible read error: a much larger clone is one base away. This chain connects TRBV5-5 to TRBJ2-3; either TRBD1 or TRBD2 may fit D (6 bases each). Germline CDR1 is SGHKS and CDR2 is YYEKEE (reference sequence). There are 16 residues in the CDR3. Trimming stripped 2 bases from V and 7 bases from J, with 20 bases between. CDR3 sequence reads: CASSFDPSEGEHTQYF. The CDR3 DNA is TGTGCCAGCAGCTTCGATCCTAGCGAGGGGGAGCATACGCAGTATTTT.

To note about this clonotype: A much larger clone differs from this one at a single base, so this may be a read error. V and J are TRBV24-1 and TRBJ2-7; tentatively, D is TRBD1 or TRBD2 (5 bases each). CDR3 length equals 15 residues. CDR1 is KGHDR, CDR2 SFDVKD, per germline. Trimming pared 4 bases from V and 7 bases from J, leaving 19 bases between. The CDR3 loop is CATSDPGREYNEQYF. For the CDR3, the DNA is TGTGCCACCAGTGACCCGGGACGGGAATACAATGAGCAGTACTTC.

J is TRBJ1-6 and V is TRBV12-3 or TRBV12-4, with 8 nucleotides matching TRBD1. The CDR3 spans 16 residues. The ends lost 8 bases at V and 7 bases at J; junction bases unmatched: 13. The CDR3, as DNA: TGTGCCAGCCTTCCTTCCGGGACAGGCTCCAATTCACCCCTCCACTTT. It encodes CASLPSGTGSNSPLHF.